This T cell receptor (beta chain) stems from a study of blood T cell repertoires in COVID-19. As for the study in general: The cDNA or gDNA used as material had been derived from T cells, B-cell-depleted T cells, or PBMCs.

Authors' data handling: Estimation of nucleated cell counts relied on the amplification of reference gene primers. Data came from immunoSEQ multiplex PCR; TCRdb stores just in-frame clones and leaves some out. V and J calls and clone size come straight from that table; D and trimming were deduced from the DNA. The data show under 300,000 clones, 85% to 90% seen once. Germline CDR1 SGHRS, CDR2 YFSETQ. Losses at the gene ends were 4 bases for V and 3 bases for J; bases not matched to a gene: 7. The CDR3 spans 14 residues. Participants were placed into cohorts based on the clinical history they reported.

Sequencing used PBMCs or T cells enriched from blood (not recorded which). This sequence was found in a man aged 18-30 years who had recovered from COVID-19. V is TRBV5-1 and J is TRBJ2-7; 7 positions agree with TRBD2. The CDR3 protein is CASSGGDAGYEQYF. The CDR3 coding sequence is TGCGCCAGCAGCGGGGGGGACGCAGGCTACGAGCAGTACTTC.